This T cell receptor (beta chain) was recorded in a study of blood T cells in healthy people across ages. The overall study: About one barcoded beta molecule was captured per two T cells (by template switching).

The authors ran a second PCR of roughly 6 to 11 cycles using a sample-barcoded 5' primer and a J-beta primer mix. Each cDNA molecule carried a tag from a template-switch adaptor that contained 12 random nucleotides. TCRdb redid the calling of the 5' RACE reads with MiXCR, one entry per CDR3 protein. Among more than 550,000 distinct CDR3 sequences, over 20% were seen once, and the ten largest hold about 22%. This clonotype was seen more than once but under ten times. Its target is not known. Study-wide points: Strong correlation existed between TCR beta diversity and naive T cell percentage.

Sequencing was carried out using blood. The TCR comes from a man in his 70s in good health.

CDR3 sequence: CASSFPPKVRTVNEQYF. The CDR3 DNA reads TGTGCCAGCAGTTTCCCACCCAAGGTCCGAACTGTGAACGAGCAGTACTTC. The chain joins TRBV28 to TRBJ2-1, with no clear D. The J call may be incorrect, as the DNA end agrees better with TRBJ2-7. The CDR3 has 17 residues. The germline CDR1 and CDR2 sequences are MDHEN and SYDVKM.